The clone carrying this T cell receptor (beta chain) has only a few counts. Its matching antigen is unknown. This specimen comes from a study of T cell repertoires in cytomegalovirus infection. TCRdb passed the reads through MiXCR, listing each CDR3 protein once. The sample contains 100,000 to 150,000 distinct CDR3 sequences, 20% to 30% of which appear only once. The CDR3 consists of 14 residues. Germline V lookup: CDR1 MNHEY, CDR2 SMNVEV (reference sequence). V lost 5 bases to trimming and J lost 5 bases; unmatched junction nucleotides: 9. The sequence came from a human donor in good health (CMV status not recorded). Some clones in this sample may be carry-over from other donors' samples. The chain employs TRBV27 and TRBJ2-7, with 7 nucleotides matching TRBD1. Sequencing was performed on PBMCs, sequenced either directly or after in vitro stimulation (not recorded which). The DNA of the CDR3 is TGTGCCAGCAGTCAAGCACAGGGGATCGACGAGCAGTACGTC. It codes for CASSQAQGIDEQYV.